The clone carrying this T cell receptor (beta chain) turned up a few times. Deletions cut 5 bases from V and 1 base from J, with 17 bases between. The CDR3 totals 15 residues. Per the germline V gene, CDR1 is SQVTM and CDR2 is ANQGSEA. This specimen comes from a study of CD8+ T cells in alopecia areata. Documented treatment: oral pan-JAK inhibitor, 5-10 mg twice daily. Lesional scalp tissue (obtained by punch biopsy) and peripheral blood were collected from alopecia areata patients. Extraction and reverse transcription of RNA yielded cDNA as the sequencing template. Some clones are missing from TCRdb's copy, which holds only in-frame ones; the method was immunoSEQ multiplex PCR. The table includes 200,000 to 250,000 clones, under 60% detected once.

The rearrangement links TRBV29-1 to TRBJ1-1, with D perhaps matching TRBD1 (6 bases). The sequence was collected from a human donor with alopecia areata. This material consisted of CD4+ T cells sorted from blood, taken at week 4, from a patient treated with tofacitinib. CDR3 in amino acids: CSVHSQGTTNTEAFF. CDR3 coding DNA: TGCAGCGTTCACTCTCAGGGGACCACGAACACTGAAGCTTTCTTT.